Sequencing of this T cell receptor beta chain was carried out in a study of vaccination effects on CD4 cells after COVID-19. Overall study findings and caveats: Marked clonal contraction of both clone types appeared late after vaccination. There was only 1 of 255 vaccine-induced clones in healthy vaccinees that cross-reacted with common cold coronaviruses.

ViraFEST used viral peptide pools to expand antigen-specific CD4+ T cells before sequencing. Culture lasted roughly 9 days before CD4+ T cell isolation. Two doses of either BNT162b2 or mRNA-1273 were given to each participant. Having tested negative for nucleocapsid antibodies, the vaccine recipients showed no prior SARS-CoV-2 infection. Half the medium was replaced with IL-2 medium on days 3 and 7. Clones were read by immunoSEQ multiplex PCR, and TCRdb kept only the in-frame ones, dropping some. The data contain roughly 55,000 clones, roughly 78% of them singletons. The V gene's germline CDR1 is ENHRY and CDR2 SYGVKD. The V end was cut by 1 base, the J end by 3 bases, with 12 bases between. The CDR3 has 15 residues. About this clone: Its specificity is not known.

Sequenced material: CD4+ T cells from PBMCs cultured with HCoV-OC43 spike peptides, taken after COVID-19 vaccination. Described subset: HCoV-OC43 spike overlapping peptide pool stimulation. This sequence was found in a human donor who received a COVID-19 vaccine. J is TRBJ1-1 and V is TRBV10-3, with D perhaps matching TRBD1 (6 bases). CDR3 nucleotides: TGTGCCATCAGTGAGTTTCGGACAGATTACACTGAAGCTTTCTTT. Its translation is CAISEFRTDYTEAFF.